The 17 T cell receptor beta chains given below trace back to one sample, sequenced in a study of Ad26.COV2.S vaccination and SARS-CoV-2 variants (dated by TCRdb to the early 2020s). Library preparation was by the immunoSEQ multiplex PCR assay. TCRdb mirrors the immuneACCESS table, restricted to in-frame sequences. Some clones are absent from its copies; in checked studies, under half trace to an unresolved V gene, and the reason for the others is unknown. This sample is represented by around 450,000 clones; 89% of them were singletons. Around 2.5% of the sample is taken by the ten largest. This sample's treatment or condition label indicates: about 20 received Ad26.COV2.S at low or high dose, single or two shots; five or six received placebo; per-sample allocation not given. Repertoires of vaccine and placebo recipients were sequenced from samples taken on day 63 after the first injection. The material was peripheral blood, obtained in a trial of Ad26.COV2.S vaccine versus placebo. All receptors derive from a person between 18 and 59 years old who received the Ad26.COV2.S COVID-19 vaccine or a placebo.

CDR3 sequence reads: CASSPRDSGFADTQYF. CDR3 DNA: TGTGCCAGCTCACCGAGGGACTCGGGTTTTGCAGATACGCAGTATTTT. V gene TRBV18 combines with J gene TRBJ2-3; maybe TRBD2 (6 bases). The germline CDR1 and CDR2 sequences are KGHSH and LQKENI. This CDR3 spans 16 amino acids. Trimming removed 3 bases at V and 4 bases at J, with 17 bases between.

V gene TRBV7-8 combines with J gene TRBJ2-5, with D perhaps TRBD2 (6 bases). The CDR3 runs to 14 residues. V dropped 5 bases and J dropped 4 bases, with 14 bases sitting between them. The germline gives CDR1 SGHVS, CDR2 FQNEAQ. DNA of the CDR3: TGTGCCAGCAGCACGATCTGGGGAGGAGAGACCCAGTACTTC. Its protein is CASSTIWGGETQYF. Together with reference TRBV7-8 and TRBJ2-5, the CDR3 gives the full variable domain: GAGVSQSPRYKVAKRGQDVALRCDPISGHVSLFWYQQALGQGPEFLTYFQNEAQLDKSGLPSDRFFAERPEGSVSTLKIQRTQQEDSAVYLCASSTIWGGETQYFGPGTRLLVL.

V gene TRBV6-5 combines with J gene TRBJ2-3; 9 bases map to TRBD2. CDR1 is MNHEY and CDR2 is SVGAGI in the germline V gene. The CDR3 runs to 14 residues. V was clipped by 7 bases and J by 8 bases; unmatched bases: 10. CDR3 in amino acids: CASNTGTSRGTQYF. CDR3 nucleotides: TGTGCCAGCAATACAGGGACTAGCCGGGGTACGCAGTATTTT.

This rearrangement joins TRBV19 to TRBJ2-5; 12 bases line up with TRBD2. Germline CDR1 reads LNHDA; CDR2 reads SQIVND (reference sequence). The length of the CDR3 is 16 residues. The V segment lost 2 bases and the J segment 4 bases; nucleotides outside the gene matches: 5. This CDR3 reads CASSILAGGPGETQYF. CDR3 sequence (DNA): TGTGCCAGTAGTATACTAGCGGGAGGGCCAGGAGAGACCCAGTACTTC.

The V gene is TRBV5-6, the J gene TRBJ1-4; 8 nucleotides align to TRBD1. J lost 8 bases, V lost 2 bases, and 8 bases had no gene match. Germline V gene lookup returns CDR1 SGHDT and CDR2 YYEEEE. The CDR3 contains 15 residues. The CDR3 region is CASSFPGQAGEKLFF. The CDR3 nucleotides are TGTGCCAGCAGCTTCCCGGGACAGGCTGGAGAAAAACTGTTTTTT.

This clone was detected only once. The chain carries TRBV5-1 and TRBJ2-3; D may be TRBD1 or TRBD2 (6 bases each). The V gene's germline CDR1 is SGHRS and CDR2 YFSETQ. Trimming took 9 bases from V and 0 from J, leaving 11 bases between them. This CDR3 is built from 13 residues. The CDR3 DNA reads as TGCGCCACCAGGAGGGGGAGCACAGATACGCAGTATTTT. Translated, it gives CATRRGSTDTQYF.

The V gene is TRBV3-1 (or the pseudogene TRBV3-2), the J gene TRBJ2-6; no clear D. Germline CDR1 is LGHDT and CDR2 is YNNKEL (reference sequence). This CDR3 is 16 amino acids long. Trimming cost V 4 bases and J 0 bases, with 10 bases left between them. The CDR3 coding sequence is TGTGCCAGCAGCCGGGTCCAAATCTCTGGGGCCAACGTCCTGACTTTC. Encoded protein: CASSRVQISGANVLTF.

Only one count was recorded for this clone. The chain couples TRBV11-2 to TRBJ2-1; D unresolved. The CDR3 consists of 15 residues. The V end was cut by 1 base, the J end by 5 bases, with 12 bases between. Germline lookup yields CDR1 SGHAT and CDR2 FQNNGV. This CDR3 reads CASSLGGPSNNEQFF. The CDR3 DNA follows: TGTGCCAGCAGCTTAGGAGGTCCCAGTAACAATGAGCAGTTCTTC.

The V gene is TRBV7-2, the J gene TRBJ2-2; possibly TRBD1 for D (5 bases). The ends were cut back, 11 bases at V and 7 bases at J, with 8 bases in the middle. From germline, CDR1 is SGHTA and CDR2 FQGNSA. The CDR3 is made up of 10 amino acids. The CDR3 loop reads CASRGGELFF. In nucleotides, the CDR3 is TGTGCCTCTAGGGGCGGGGAGCTGTTTTTT.

J is TRBJ1-6 and V is TRBV7-9; perhaps TRBD1 as D (5 bases). The CDR3 contains 15 residues. Germline V gene sequence: CDR1 SEHNR, CDR2 FQNEAQ (reference sequence). Trimming took 10 bases from V and 1 from J, leaving 14 bases between them. CDR3 sequence: CATDSGTSYNSPLHF. The CDR3 coding sequence is TGTGCCACTGACAGTGGTACGTCCTATAATTCACCCCTCCACTTT.

This clone has only one observation. The rearrangement uses TRBV5-1 and TRBJ2-4, with TRBD2 matching 8 bases. V gave up 7 bases and J gave up 0 bases; unmatched junction bases: 0. Germline CDR1 is SGHRS and CDR2 is YFSETQ. CDR3 length equals 13 residues. The CDR3 coding sequence is TGCGCCAGCCGGGAGGGAGCCAAAAACATTCAGTACTTC. Translated, it gives CASREGAKNIQYF.

This clone has a single count. In DNA, the CDR3 is TGCGCCAGCAGCCACCTAGCGGGAGACAATGAGCAGTTCTTC. It encodes CASSHLAGDNEQFF. The rearrangement links TRBV4-3 to TRBJ2-1, with 10 bases matching TRBD2. J was trimmed by 5 bases and V by 3 bases; bases with no gene match: 1. The CDR3 is made up of 14 amino acids. CDR1 and CDR2 from the germline V gene are LGHNA and YSLEER.

This clone came up once. The chain is built from TRBV5-1 and TRBJ1-6; maybe TRBD1 (5 bases). Germline CDR1 and CDR2: SGHRS and YFSETQ. V gave up 7 bases and J gave up 8 bases, with 25 bases separating them. The CDR3 consists of 17 residues. CDR3 in amino acids: CASAKFIPDRADSPLHF. CDR3 bases: TGCGCCAGCGCCAAATTTATACCAGACAGAGCGGATTCACCCCTCCACTTT.

The gene calls are TRBV5-6 and TRBJ2-2, with no clear D. Germline V gene sequence: CDR1 SGHDT, CDR2 YYEEEE. The CDR3 contains 13 residues. The V and J ends lost 0 bases and 8 bases respectively, with 8 bases between them. CDR3 amino acids: CASSLERAGELFF. The CDR3 region has the DNA TGTGCCAGCAGCTTGGAAAGGGCTGGGGAGCTGTTTTTT. The whole variable domain, filled in from reference TRBV5-6 and TRBJ2-2, reads DAGVTQSPTHLIKTRGQQVTLRCSPKSGHDTVSWYQQALGQGPQFIFQYYEEEERQRGNFPDRFSGHQFPNYSSELNVNALLLGDSALYLCASSLERAGELFFGEGSRLTVL.

In its sample, this clone was seen a few times. This chain joins TRBV7-2 and TRBJ1-5; D is perhaps TRBD1 (6 bases). Germline V gives CDR1 SGHTA, CDR2 FQGNSA. There are 13 residues in the CDR3. The ends were cut back, 1 base at V and 8 bases at J, with 9 bases in the middle. The CDR3: CASSLETGKPQHF. DNA for the CDR3: TGTGCCAGCAGCTTAGAGACAGGAAAGCCCCAGCATTTT.

This clone was seen only a few times. J is TRBJ1-5 and V is TRBV28; D ambiguous. V lost 6 bases and J 6 bases, leaving 15 bases between the germline ends. Germline CDR1 reads MDHEN; CDR2 reads SYDVKM. This CDR3 has 14 residues. In DNA, the CDR3 is TGTGCCAGCAGACTCCCCCTCAGCGGTCAGCCCCAGCATTTT. It specifies CASRLPLSGQPQHF.

This chain connects TRBV24-1 to TRBJ2-1; D is undetermined. CDR3 length equals 11 residues. Germline CDR1 KGHDR, CDR2 SFDVKD. V was clipped by 7 bases and J by 3 bases, with 3 bases between them. The CDR3 spells CATRLYNEQFF. The CDR3 DNA reads as TGTGCCACCAGACTCTACAATGAGCAGTTCTTC.